This T cell receptor (beta chain) derives from a study of blood T cell repertoires in COVID-19 (dated by TCRdb to 2020 to 2022). Study-wide context: Samples from collaborators originated in the United States, Italy and Spain and spanned both the acute and convalescent phases of COVID-19. The dataset comprised deeply sampled blood TCRbeta repertoires from subjects exposed to, actively infected with, or recovered from COVID-19. The samples were drawn from two sources: the first 160 participants of the ongoing ImmuneRACE study, and fewer than 1,500 subjects contributed by 6 global collaborators. The prospective study material was composed of cDNA or gDNA derived from T cells, B-cell-depleted T cells, or PBMCs. The repertoires were released in a freely available public database intended as a resource for research on the immune response to SARS-CoV-2. A de-identified subject ID, COVID-19 status, age in years and sex were almost always included in the sample metadata. HLA class I and class II types, where available, came from metadata supplied by the sample provider rather than from assay-based typing.

Study-wide findings and limitations: Clinical and demographic metadata were provided uncurated, with the amount varying by source and participant.

The immunoSEQ Assay, a bias-controlled multiplex PCR, was used to amplify TCRbeta CDR3 regions from genomic DNA. In the source study's methods: The number of nucleated cells in each sample was estimated from the amplification of reference gene primers within the assay. To quantify the absolute abundance of each unique TCRbeta CDR3 rearrangement, sequence reads were collapsed and filtered. For each sample, productive Simpson clonality was calculated as the square root of Simpson's diversity index over productive rearrangements. TCRdb took over this immuneACCESS table, retaining in-frame rearrangements with V and J assigned. Such tables are incomplete; in checked studies, under half of the missing clones stem from an unresolved V gene, and the remainder is unexplained. V, J and clone size reflect that table, while D and trimming were determined from the DNA. This sample is represented by some 200,000 clones; approximately 82% of them were singletons. The top ten clones comprise approximately 10% of the sample.

The germline V gene encodes CDR1 GTSNPN and CDR2 SVGIG (reference sequence). Here V drops 0 bases and J drops 8 bases, and the junction holds 5 bases not matched to any gene. The CDR3 numbers 15 residues from cysteine through phenylalanine. Of all the DNA, just the CDR3 is kept, 45 bases in frame from base 1. Whole blood was collected in K2EDTA tubes by collaborating institutions according to the institutions' own protocols. Collaborator samples were shipped for TCRbeta analysis as frozen whole blood, isolated PBMCs, or DNA extracted from either sample type. This clone was detected a few times. No cognate antigen has been identified for it. Base qualities are not provided; no much larger clone lies one nucleotide away.

Sequenced: peripheral blood. The chain is encoded by TRBV30 joined to TRBJ2-3, with 13 bases aligning to TRBD2. This clonotype was sampled from a man aged 50-60 years with active or convalescent COVID-19. The CDR3 protein: CAWSVTSGRAGTQYF. The DNA is TGTGCCTGGAGTGTAACTAGCGGGAGGGCGGGTACGCAGTATTTT.